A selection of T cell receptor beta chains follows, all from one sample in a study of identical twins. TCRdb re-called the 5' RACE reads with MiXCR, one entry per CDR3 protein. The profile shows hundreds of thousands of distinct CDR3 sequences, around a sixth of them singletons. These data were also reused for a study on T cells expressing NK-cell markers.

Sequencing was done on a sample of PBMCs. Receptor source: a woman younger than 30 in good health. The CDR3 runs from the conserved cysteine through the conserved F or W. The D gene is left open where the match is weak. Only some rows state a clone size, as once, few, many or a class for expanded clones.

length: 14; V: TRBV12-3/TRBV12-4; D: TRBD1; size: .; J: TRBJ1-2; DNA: TGTGCCAGCAGCGACAGCAGGGGGTATTATGGCTACACCTTC; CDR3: CASSDSRGYYGYTF
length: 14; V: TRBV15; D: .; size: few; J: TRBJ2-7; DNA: TGTGCCACCAGTTTCGGAGGGGATACCTACGAGCAGTACTTC; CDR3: CATSFGGDTYEQYF
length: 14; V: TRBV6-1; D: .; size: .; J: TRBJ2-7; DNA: TGTGCCACCCGGGCTGTGCAGAGCTCCTACGAGCAGTACTTC; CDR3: CATRAVQSSYEQYF
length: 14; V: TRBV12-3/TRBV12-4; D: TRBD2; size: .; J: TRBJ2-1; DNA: TGTGCCAGCAGTCACAATGATTACGGGACTAGGAGGCTCTTC; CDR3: CASSHNDYGTRRLF
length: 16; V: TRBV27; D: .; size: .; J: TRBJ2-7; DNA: TGTGCCAGCAGTTCCACCGGGACACCGATATCCTACGAGCAGTACTTC; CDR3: CASSSTGTPISYEQYF
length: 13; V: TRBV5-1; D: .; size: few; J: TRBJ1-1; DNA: TGCGCCTGCAAGGCCAGCCAGAACACTGAAGCTTTCTTT; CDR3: CACKASQNTEAFF
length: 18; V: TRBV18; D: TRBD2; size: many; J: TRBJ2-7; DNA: TGTGCCAGCTCACCAGGAGGAGCGGGAGGCCAGAGCTCCTACGAGCAGTACTTC; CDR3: CASSPGGAGGQSSYEQYF
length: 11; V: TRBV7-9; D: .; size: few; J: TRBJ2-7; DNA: TGTGCCAGCAGCGCGCAGATGTTGCAGTACTTC; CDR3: CASSAQMLQYF
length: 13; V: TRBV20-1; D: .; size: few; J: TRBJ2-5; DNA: TGCAGTGCTAGAATCAGGGCGCAGGAGACCCAGTACTTC; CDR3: CSARIRAQETQYF
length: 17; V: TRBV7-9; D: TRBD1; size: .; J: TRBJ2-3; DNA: TGTGCCAGCAGCTTAGGGGATTACAGGGGGCACACAGATACGCAGTATTTT; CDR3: CASSLGDYRGHTDTQYF
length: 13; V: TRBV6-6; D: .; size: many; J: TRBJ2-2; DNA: TGTGCCAGCAGTTACCCCTTAGCCGGGGAGCTGTTTTTT; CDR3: CASSYPLAGELFF
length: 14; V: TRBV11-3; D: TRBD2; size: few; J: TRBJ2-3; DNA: TGTGCCAGCGGGACTAGCGACTTCACAGATACGCAGTATTTT; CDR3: CASGTSDFTDTQYF
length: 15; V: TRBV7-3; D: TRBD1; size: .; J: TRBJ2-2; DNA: TGTGCCAGCAGCGCCGGGACAGCTTTTACCGGGGAGCTGTTTTTT; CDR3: CASSAGTAFTGELFF
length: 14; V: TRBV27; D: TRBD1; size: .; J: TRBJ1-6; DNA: TGTGCCAGCTGCGACACAGGGGGGCGTTCACCCCTCCACTTT; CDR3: CASCDTGGRSPLHF
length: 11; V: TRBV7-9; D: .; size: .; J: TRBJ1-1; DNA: TGTGCCAGCAGCTTAGAGTTGGAAGCTTTCTTT; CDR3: CASSLELEAFF
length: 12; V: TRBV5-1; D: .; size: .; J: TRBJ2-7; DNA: TGCGCCAGCAGCTTGCCCGACGACGAGCAGTACTTC; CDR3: CASSLPDDEQYF
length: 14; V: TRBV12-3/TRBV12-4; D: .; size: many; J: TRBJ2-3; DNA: TGTGCCAGCAGTTCCCGTGCAGGGCCAGATACGCAGTATTTT; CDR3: CASSSRAGPDTQYF
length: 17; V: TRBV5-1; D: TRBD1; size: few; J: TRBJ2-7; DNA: TGCGCCAGCAGCTCCATGCCGTGGACAGGGACCTCCTACGAGCAGTACTTC; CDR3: CASSSMPWTGTSYEQYF
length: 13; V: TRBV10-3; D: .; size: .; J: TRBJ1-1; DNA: TGTGCCGCCCAATCTACCCTGGGGACTGAAGCTTTCTTT; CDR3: CAAQSTLGTEAFF
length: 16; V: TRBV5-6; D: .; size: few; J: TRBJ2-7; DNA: TGTGCCTCCCGCCCCCGGGTGAGGGGGGCCTCCTACGAGCAGTACTTC; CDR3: CASRPRVRGASYEQYF
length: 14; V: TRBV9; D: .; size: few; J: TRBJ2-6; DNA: TGTGCCAGCAGCGCCCGGGGGTGGGCCAACGTCCTGACTTTC; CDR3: CASSARGWANVLTF
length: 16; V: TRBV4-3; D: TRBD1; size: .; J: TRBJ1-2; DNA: TGCGCCAGCAGCCAAGGCTGGGACAGCCGACGGTATGGCTACACCTTC; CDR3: CASSQGWDSRRYGYTF
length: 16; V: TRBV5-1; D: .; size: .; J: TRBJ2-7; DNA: TGCGCCAGCAGCCGGACAGGGAGGGCCATCGCTCGCGAGCAGTACTTC; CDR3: CASSRTGRAIAREQYF
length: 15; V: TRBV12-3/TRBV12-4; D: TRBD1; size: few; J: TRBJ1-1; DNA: TGTGCCAGCAGCCCTAGGACAGGGGGCTTCGCTGAAGCTTTCTTT; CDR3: CASSPRTGGFAEAFF
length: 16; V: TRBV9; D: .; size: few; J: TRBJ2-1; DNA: TGTGCCAGCAGCGGGAGCGCGGGGCGGGATTACAATGAGCAGTTCTTC; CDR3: CASSGSAGRDYNEQFF
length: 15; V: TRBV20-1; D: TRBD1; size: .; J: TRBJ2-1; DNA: TGCAGTGCTACAGTCGTGGACAGGGGTTACAATGAGCAGTTCTTC; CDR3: CSATVVDRGYNEQFF
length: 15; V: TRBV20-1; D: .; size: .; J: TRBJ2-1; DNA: TGCAGTGCTAGAGGGGGATCTAGCCGAAGCAATGAGCAGTTCTTC; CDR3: CSARGGSSRSNEQFF
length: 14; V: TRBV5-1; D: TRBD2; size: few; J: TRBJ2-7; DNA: TGCGCCAGCAGCTTCAGCGGGACCCTCTACGAGCAGTACTTC; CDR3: CASSFSGTLYEQYF
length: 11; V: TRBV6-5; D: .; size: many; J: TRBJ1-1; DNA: TGTGCCAGCAGTTACGGTGCTGAAGCTTTCTTT; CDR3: CASSYGAEAFF
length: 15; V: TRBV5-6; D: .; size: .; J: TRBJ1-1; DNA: TGTGCCAGCAGCCCCCAGGGACGATTGAACACTGAAGCTTTCTTT; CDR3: CASSPQGRLNTEAFF
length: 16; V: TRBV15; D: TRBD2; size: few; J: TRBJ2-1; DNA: TGTGCCACCAGCAGAGATTGGCCTAGCGGGGGGAATGAGCAGTTCTTC; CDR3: CATSRDWPSGGNEQFF
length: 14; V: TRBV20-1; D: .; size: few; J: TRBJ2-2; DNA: TGCAGTGCTTCCCGGACGAAAAGCACCGGGGAGCTGTTTTTT; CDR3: CSASRTKSTGELFF
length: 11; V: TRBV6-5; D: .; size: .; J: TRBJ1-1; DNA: TGTGCCAGCAGGGGACCAGGGGAAGCTTTCTTT; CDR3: CASRGPGEAFF
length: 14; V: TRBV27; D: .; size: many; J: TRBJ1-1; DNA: TGTGCCAGCAGTCCCGGGACGTCGAACACTGAAGCTTTCTTT; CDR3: CASSPGTSNTEAFF
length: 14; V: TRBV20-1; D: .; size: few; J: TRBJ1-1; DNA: TGCAGTGCTAGACCACCTGGGGGGGCCGCTGAAGCTTTCTTT; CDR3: CSARPPGGAAEAFF
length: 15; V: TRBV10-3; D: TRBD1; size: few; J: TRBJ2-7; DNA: TGTGCCATCAGTGAGTCGACAGGGGGTGCCTACGAGCAGTACTTC; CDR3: CAISESTGGAYEQYF
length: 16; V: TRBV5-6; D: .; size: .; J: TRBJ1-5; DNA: TGTGCCAGCAGCTGGGGCGGAGAACACCGCAATCAGCCCCAGCATTTT; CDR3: CASSWGGEHRNQPQHF
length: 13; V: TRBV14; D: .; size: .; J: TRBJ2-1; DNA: TGTGCCAGCAGCAACCTTCCTGGGAATGAGCAGTTCTTC; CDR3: CASSNLPGNEQFF
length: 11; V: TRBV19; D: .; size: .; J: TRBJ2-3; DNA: TGTGCCACCCACAGCACAGATACGCAGTATTTT; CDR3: CATHSTDTQYF
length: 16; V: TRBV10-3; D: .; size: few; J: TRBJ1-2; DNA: TGTGCCATCAGCGCACAGGGATCCCAACGGAAGGGTGGCTACACCTTC; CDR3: CAISAQGSQRKGGYTF
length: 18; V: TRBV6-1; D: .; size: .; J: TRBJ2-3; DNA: TGTGCCAGCAGTGAATCAAGAAAGGGTAGCGGAATCACAGATACGCAGTATTTT; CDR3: CASSESRKGSGITDTQYF
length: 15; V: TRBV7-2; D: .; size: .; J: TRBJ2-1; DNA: TGTGCCAGCAGCTTACGACTAGGTGGGGTCGATGAGCAGTTCTTC; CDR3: CASSLRLGGVDEQFF
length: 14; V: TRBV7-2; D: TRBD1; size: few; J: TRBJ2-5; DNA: TGTGCCAGCAGCTTGGGGGGACAGGAAGAGACCCAGTACTTC; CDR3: CASSLGGQEETQYF
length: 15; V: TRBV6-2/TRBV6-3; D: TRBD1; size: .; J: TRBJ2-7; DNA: TGTGCCAGCAGAGCGATGGGGACAGGGGACCACGAGCAGTACTTC; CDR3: CASRAMGTGDHEQYF
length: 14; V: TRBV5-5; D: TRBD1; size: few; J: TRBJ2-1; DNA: TGTGCCAGCAGCATAACGGGACAGATCAATGAGCAGTTCTTC; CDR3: CASSITGQINEQFF
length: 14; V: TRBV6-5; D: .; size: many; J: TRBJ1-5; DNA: TGTGCCAGCAGTTACTCGAGCGGGATTCAGCCCCAGCATTTT; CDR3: CASSYSSGIQPQHF
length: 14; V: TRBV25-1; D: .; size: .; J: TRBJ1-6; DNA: TGTGCCAGCAGTGAAGAGGGCATCAGTTCACCCCTCCACTTT; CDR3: CASSEEGISSPLHF
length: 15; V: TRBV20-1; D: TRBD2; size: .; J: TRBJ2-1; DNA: TGCAGTGCTAGAGATACGGGGAGCGGGGGACATGAGCAGTTCTTC; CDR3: CSARDTGSGGHEQFF
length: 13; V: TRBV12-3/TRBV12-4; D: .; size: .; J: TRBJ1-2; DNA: TGTGCCAGCAGTTTCGGAGGGTTCTATGGCTACACCTTC; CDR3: CASSFGGFYGYTF
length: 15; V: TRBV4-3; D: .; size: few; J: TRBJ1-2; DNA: TGCGCCAGCAGCCAAGTCGCAGGGGCGGGTGTTGGCTACACCTTC; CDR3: CASSQVAGAGVGYTF
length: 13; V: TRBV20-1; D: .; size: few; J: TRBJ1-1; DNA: TGCAGTGCAGGATGGGGACCGAACACTGAAGCTTTCTTT; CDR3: CSAGWGPNTEAFF